This T cell receptor (beta chain) was sequenced for a study of blood T cell repertoires in COVID-19. It was during active infection that Seattle patients were enrolled and then longitudinally followed. The CDR3 is made up of 15 amino acids. From germline, CDR1 is LGHNA and CDR2 YNFKEQ. Trimming took 3 bases from V and 4 from J, leaving 14 bases between them. As processed by the authors: Estimation of nucleated cell counts relied on the amplification of reference gene primers. The method was immunoSEQ multiplex PCR; TCRdb's version includes in-frame clones alone and lacks a portion of them. The V and J calls and clone size were taken over from that table, and D and trimming were inferred from the DNA. The sample records fewer than 250,000 clones, 70% to 90% being singletons.

The receptor was isolated from a man between 60 and 70 years old with COVID-19, enrolled during active disease. The sequenced material came from peripheral blood. The gene calls are TRBV4-2 and TRBJ2-3; the D gene is possibly TRBD2 (5 bases). CDR3 sequence: CASSQDPGGADTQYF. CDR3 nucleotides: TGTGCCAGCAGCCAGGACCCCGGAGGCGCAGATACGCAGTATTTT.